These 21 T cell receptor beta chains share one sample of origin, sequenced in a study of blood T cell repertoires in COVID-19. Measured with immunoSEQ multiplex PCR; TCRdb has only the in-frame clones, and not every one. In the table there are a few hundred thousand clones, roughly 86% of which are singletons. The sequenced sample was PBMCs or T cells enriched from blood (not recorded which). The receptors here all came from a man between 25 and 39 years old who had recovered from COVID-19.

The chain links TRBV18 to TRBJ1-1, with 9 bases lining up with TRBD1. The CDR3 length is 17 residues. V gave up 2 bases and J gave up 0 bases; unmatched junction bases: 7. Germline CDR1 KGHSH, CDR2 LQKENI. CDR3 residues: CASSPGGQGIMNTEAFF. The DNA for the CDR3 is TGTGCCAGCTCACCAGGGGGACAGGGCATAATGAACACTGAAGCTTTCTTT.

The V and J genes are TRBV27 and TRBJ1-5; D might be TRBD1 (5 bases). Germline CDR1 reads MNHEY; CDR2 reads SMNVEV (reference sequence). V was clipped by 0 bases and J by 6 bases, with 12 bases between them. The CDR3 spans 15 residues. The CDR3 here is CASSLSPGSGQPQHF. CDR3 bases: TGTGCCAGCAGTTTATCTCCAGGGTCCGGTCAGCCCCAGCATTTT.

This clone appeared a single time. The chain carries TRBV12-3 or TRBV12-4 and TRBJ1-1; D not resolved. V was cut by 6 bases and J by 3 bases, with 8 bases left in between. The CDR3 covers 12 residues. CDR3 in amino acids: CASRVQHTEAFF. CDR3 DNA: TGTGCCAGCAGGGTACAGCACACTGAAGCTTTCTTT.

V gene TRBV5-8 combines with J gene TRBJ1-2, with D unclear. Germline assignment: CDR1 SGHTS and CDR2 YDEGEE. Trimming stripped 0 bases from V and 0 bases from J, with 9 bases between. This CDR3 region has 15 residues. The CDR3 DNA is TGTGCCAGCAGCTTGGGCGGCGAACCTAACTATGGCTACACCTTC. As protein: CASSLGGEPNYGYTF. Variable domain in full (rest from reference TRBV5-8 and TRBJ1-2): EAGVTQSPTHLIKTRGQQATLRCSPISGHTSVYWYQQALGLGLQFLLWYDEGEERNRGNFPPRFSGRQFPNYSSELNVNALELEDSALYLCASSLGGEPNYGYTFGSGTRLTVV.

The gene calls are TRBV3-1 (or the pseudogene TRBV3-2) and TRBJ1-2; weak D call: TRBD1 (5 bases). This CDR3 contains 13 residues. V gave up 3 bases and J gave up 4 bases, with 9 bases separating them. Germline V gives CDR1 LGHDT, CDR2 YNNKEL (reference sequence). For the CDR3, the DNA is TGTGCCAGCAGCCAGCGACAGATCTATGGCTACACCTTC. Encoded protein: CASSQRQIYGYTF.

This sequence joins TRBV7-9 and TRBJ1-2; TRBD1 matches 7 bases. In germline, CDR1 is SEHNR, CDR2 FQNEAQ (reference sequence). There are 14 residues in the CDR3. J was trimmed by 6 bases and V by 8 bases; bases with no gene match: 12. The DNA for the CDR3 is TGTGCCAGCGGAGTTGGCAGGGGGAATCATGGCTACACCTTC. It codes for CASGVGRGNHGYTF.

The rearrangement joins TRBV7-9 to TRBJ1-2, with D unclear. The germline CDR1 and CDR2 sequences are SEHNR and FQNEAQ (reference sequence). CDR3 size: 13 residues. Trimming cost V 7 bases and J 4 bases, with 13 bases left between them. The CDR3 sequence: CASTATDFYGYTF. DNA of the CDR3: TGTGCCAGCACCGCCACAGATTTCTATGGCTACACCTTC.

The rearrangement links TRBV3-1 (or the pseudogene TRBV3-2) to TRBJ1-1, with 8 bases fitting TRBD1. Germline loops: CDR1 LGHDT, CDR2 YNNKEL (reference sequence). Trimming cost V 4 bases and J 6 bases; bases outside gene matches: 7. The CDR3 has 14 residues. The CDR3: CASSPTGVGAEAFF. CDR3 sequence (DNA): TGTGCCAGCAGCCCGACAGGGGTCGGGGCTGAAGCTTTCTTT.

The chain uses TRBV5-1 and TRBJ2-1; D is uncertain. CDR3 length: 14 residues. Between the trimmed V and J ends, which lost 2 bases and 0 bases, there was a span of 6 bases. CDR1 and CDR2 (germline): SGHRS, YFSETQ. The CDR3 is CASSLSSSYNEQFF. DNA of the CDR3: TGCGCCAGCAGCTTAAGTAGCTCCTACAATGAGCAGTTCTTC.

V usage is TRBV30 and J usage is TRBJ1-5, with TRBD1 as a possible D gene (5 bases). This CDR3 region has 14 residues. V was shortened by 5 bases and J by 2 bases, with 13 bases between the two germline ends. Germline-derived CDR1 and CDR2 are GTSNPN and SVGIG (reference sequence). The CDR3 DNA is TGTGCCTGGGGACGGGGGGATGGCAATCAGCCCCAGCATTTT. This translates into CAWGRGDGNQPQHF.

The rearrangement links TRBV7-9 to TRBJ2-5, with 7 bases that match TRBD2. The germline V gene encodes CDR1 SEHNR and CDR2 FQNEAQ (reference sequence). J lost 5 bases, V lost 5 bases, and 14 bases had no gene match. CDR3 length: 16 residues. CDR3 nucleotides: TGTGCCAGCAGCCAAAAGCTCATCGCGGGGGACGAGACCCAGTACTTC. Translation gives CASSQKLIAGDETQYF.

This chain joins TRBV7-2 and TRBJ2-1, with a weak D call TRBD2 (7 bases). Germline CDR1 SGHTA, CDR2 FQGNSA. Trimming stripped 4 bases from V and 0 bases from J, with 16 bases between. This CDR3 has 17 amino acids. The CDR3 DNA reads TGTGCCAGCAGCTCGGACTCGGGGGGCAGCTCCTACAATGAGCAGTTCTTC. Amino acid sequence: CASSSDSGGSSYNEQFF.

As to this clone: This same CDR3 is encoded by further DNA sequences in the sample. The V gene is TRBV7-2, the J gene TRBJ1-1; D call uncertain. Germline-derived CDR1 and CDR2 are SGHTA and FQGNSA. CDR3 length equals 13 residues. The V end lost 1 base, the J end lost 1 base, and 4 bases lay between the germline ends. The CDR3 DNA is TGTGCCAGCAGCTTAGGCAGGAACACTGAAGCTTTCTTT. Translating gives CASSLGRNTEAFF. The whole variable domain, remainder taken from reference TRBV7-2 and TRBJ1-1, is GAGVSQSPSNKVTEKGKDVELRCDPISGHTALYWYRQSLGQGLEFLIYFQGNSAPDKSGLPSDRFSAERTGGSVSTLTIQRTQQEDSAVYLCASSLGRNTEAFFGQGTRLTVV.

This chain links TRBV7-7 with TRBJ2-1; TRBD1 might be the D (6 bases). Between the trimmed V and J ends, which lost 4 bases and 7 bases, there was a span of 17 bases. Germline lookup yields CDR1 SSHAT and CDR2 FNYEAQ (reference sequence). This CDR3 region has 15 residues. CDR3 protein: CASSSHPGRGNEQFF. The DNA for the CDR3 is TGTGCCAGCAGCTCCCACCCGGGCAGGGGAAATGAGCAGTTCTTC.

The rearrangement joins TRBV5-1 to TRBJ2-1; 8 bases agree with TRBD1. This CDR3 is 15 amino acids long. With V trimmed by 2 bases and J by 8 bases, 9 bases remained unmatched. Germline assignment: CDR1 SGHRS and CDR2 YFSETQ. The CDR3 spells CASSFRTGSTDEQFF. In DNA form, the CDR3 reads TGCGCCAGCAGCTTCCGGACAGGGAGTACGGATGAGCAGTTCTTC.

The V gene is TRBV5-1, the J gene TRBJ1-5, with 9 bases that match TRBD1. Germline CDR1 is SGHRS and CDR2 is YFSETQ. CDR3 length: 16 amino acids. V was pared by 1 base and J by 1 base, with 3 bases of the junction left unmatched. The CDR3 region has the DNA TGCGCCAGCAGCTTGACGGGACAGGGAAGCAATCAGCCCCAGCATTTT. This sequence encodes CASSLTGQGSNQPQHF.

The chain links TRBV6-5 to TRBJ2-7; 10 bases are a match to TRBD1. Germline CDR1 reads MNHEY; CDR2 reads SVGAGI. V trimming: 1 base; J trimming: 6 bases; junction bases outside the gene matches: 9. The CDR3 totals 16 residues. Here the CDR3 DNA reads TGTGCCAGCAGTTACTTATCCGGGACAGGGGCGGTCGAGCAGTACTTC. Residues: CASSYLSGTGAVEQYF.

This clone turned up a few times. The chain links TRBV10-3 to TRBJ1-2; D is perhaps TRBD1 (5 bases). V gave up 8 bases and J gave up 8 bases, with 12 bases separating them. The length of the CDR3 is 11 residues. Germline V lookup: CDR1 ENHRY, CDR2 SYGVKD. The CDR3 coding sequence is TGTGCCATCCCTTCAGGGTACGGCTACACCTTC. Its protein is CAIPSGYGYTF.

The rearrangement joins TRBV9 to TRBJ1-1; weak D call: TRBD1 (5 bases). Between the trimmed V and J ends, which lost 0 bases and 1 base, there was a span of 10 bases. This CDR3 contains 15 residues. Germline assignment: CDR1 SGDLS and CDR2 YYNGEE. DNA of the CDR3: TGTGCCAGCAGCGTAGCGGGACTCCCGAACACTGAAGCTTTCTTT. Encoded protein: CASSVAGLPNTEAFF.

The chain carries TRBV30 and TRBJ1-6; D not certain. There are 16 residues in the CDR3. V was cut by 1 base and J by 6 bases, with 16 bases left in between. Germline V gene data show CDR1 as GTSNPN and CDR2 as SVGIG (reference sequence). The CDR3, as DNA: TGTGCCTGGAGTGACGCCCTCCGAGCGGGTAATTCACCCCTCCACTTT. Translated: CAWSDALRAGNSPLHF.

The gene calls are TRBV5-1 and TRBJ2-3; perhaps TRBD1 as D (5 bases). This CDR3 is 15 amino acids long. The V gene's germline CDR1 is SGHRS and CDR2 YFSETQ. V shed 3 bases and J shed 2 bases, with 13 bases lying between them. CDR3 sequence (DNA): TGCGCCAGCAGCTGGGGCGTGGTGAACACAGATACGCAGTATTTT. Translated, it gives CASSWGVVNTDTQYF.